Listed below are T cell receptor beta chains from one sample, sequenced in a study of a mutant IDH1 vaccine in newly diagnosed glioma. Produced via immunoSEQ multiplex PCR; TCRdb's table is partial and in-frame only. The sample has about 92,000 clones, under 90% seen once; the top ten hold approximately 7%. The specimen comprised PBMCs, sampled from a glioma patient treated with radiotherapy, temozolomide or both. The origin of the receptors is a woman aged 45-59 years with glioma. Both conserved end residues are part of each CDR3. Fields, in order: V gene, CDR3 length, J gene, CDR3 protein.

v_call: TRBV5-1; cdr3_length: 16; j_call: TRBJ1-6; cdr3_aa: CASSRGTGGDNSPLHF
v_call: TRBV27; cdr3_length: 14; j_call: TRBJ1-1; cdr3_aa: CATSGFDRPTEAFF
v_call: TRBV27; cdr3_length: 16; j_call: TRBJ1-5; cdr3_aa: CASSLSSLAGSQPQHF
v_call: TRBV27; cdr3_length: 14; j_call: TRBJ2-7; cdr3_aa: CASSPITGTGGQYF
v_call: TRBV15; cdr3_length: 15; j_call: TRBJ1-5; cdr3_aa: CATSTRQGPNQPQHF
v_call: TRBV6-1; cdr3_length: 15; j_call: TRBJ1-6; cdr3_aa: CASTLQGTYNSPLHF
v_call: TRBV5-4; cdr3_length: 13; j_call: TRBJ1-1; cdr3_aa: CASSHQENTEAFF
v_call: TRBV11-2; cdr3_length: 15; j_call: TRBJ2-7; cdr3_aa: CASSYWNSPVYEQYF
v_call: TRBV6-5; cdr3_length: 13; j_call: TRBJ1-2; cdr3_aa: CASSRGRNYGYTF
v_call: TRBV19; cdr3_length: 16; j_call: TRBJ1-2; cdr3_aa: CASSIFAGHSFYGYTF
v_call: TRBV6-5; cdr3_length: 15; j_call: TRBJ2-3; cdr3_aa: CASASGGGAADTQYF
v_call: TRBV29-1; cdr3_length: 11; j_call: TRBJ1-2; cdr3_aa: CSVEDREGRTF
v_call: TRBV9; cdr3_length: 15; j_call: TRBJ2-7; cdr3_aa: CASSVGTVSSYEQYF
v_call: TRBV2; cdr3_length: 16; j_call: TRBJ2-2; cdr3_aa: CASSQTRTGSTGELFF
v_call: TRBV7-2; cdr3_length: 14; j_call: TRBJ2-6; cdr3_aa: CASSLSPGANVLTF